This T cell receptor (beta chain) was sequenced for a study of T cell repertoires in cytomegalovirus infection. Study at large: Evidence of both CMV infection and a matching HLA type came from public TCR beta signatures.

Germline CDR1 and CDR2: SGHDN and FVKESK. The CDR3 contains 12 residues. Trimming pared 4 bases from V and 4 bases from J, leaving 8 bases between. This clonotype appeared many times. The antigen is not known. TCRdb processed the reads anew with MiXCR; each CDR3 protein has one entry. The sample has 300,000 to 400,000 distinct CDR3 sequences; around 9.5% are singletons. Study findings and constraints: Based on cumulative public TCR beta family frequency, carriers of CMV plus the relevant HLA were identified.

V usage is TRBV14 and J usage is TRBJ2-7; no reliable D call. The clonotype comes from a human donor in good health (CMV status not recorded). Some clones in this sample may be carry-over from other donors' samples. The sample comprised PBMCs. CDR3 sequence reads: CASSLLRYEQYF. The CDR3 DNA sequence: TGTGCCAGCAGCCTCCTTCGTTACGAGCAGTACTTC. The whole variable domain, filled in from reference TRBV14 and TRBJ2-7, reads EAGVTQFPSHSVIEKGQTVTLRCDPISGHDNLYWYRRVMGKEIKFLLHFVKESKQDESGMPNNRFLAERTGGTYSTLKVQPAELEDSGVYFCASSLLRYEQYFGPGTRLTVT.